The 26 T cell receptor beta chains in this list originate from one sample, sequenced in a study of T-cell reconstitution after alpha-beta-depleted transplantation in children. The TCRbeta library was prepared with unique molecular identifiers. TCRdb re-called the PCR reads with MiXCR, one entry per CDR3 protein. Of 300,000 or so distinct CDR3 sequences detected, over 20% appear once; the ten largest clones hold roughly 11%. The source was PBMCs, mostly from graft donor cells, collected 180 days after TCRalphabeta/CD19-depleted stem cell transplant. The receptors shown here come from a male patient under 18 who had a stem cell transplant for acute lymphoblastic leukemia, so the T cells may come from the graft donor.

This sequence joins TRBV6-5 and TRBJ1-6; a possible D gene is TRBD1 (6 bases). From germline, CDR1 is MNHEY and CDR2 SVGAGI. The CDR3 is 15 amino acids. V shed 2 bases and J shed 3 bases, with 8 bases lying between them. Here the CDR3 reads CASSYRGDYNSPLHF. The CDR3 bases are TGTGCCAGCAGTTACAGGGGGGACTATAATTCACCCCTCCACTTT.

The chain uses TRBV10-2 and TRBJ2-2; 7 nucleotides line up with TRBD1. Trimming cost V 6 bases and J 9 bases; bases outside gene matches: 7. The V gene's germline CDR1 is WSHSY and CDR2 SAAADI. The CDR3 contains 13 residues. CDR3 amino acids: CASSVLQGRELFF. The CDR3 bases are TGCGCCAGCAGCGTACTACAGGGGCGGGAGCTGTTTTTT.

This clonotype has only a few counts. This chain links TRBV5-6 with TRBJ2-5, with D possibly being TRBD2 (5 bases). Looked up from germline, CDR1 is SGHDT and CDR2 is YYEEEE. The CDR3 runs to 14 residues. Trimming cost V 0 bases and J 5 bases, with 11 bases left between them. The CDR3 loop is CASSLGPLGETQYF. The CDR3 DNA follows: TGTGCCAGCAGCTTGGGGCCACTAGGGGAGACCCAGTACTTC.

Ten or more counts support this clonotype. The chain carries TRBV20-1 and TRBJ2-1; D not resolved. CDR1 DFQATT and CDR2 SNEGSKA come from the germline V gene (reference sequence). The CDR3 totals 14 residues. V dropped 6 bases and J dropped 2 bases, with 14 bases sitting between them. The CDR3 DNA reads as TGCAGTGCCCGAGCCCATGTAGCCTACAATGAGCAGTTCTTC. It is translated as CSARAHVAYNEQFF.

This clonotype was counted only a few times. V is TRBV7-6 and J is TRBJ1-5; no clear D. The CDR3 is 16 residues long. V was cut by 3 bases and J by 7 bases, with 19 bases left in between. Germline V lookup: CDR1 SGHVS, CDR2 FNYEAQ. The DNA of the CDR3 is TGTGCCAGCAGCTTCTCCATGAGAGGGCCTGGACAGCCCCAGCATTTT. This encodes CASSFSMRGPGQPQHF.

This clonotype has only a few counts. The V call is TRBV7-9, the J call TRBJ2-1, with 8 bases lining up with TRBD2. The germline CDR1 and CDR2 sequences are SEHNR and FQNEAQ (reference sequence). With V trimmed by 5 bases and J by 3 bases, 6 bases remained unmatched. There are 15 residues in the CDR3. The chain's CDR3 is CASSPLAGHYNEQFF. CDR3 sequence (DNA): TGTGCCAGCAGCCCCCTAGCGGGCCACTACAATGAGCAGTTCTTC.

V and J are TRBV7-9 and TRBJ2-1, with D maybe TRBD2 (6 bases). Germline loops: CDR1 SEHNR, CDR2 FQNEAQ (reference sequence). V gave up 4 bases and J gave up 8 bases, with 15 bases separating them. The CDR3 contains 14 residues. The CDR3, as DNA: TGTGCCAGCAGCTCTGCTTGGAGGGCTCATGAGCAGTTCTTC. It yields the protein CASSSAWRAHEQFF.

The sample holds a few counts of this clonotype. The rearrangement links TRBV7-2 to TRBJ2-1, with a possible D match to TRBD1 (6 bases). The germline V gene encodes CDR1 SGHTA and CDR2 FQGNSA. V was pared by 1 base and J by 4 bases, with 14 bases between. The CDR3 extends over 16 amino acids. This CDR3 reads CASSLVRGRAYNEQFF. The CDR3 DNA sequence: TGTGCCAGCAGCTTAGTAAGGGGGAGAGCGTACAATGAGCAGTTCTTC.

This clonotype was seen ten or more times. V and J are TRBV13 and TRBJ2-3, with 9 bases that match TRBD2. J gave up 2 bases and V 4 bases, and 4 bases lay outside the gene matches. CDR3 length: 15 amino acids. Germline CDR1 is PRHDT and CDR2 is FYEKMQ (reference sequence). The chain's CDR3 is CASSSLAGSTDTQYF. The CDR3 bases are TGTGCCAGCAGCTCTCTAGCGGGGTCCACAGATACGCAGTATTTT.

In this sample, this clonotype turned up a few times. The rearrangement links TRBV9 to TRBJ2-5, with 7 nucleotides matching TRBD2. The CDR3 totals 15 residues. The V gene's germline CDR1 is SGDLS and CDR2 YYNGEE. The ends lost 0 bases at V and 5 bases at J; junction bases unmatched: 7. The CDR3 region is CASSVEGSGIETQYF. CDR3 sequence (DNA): TGTGCCAGCAGCGTAGAGGGCAGCGGGATTGAGACCCAGTACTTC.

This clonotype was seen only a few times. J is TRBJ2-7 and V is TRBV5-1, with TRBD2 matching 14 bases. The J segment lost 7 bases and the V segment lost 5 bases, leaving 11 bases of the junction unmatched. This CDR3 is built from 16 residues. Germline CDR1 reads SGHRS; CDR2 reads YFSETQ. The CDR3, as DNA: TGCGCCAGCAGGTCCGGGACTAGCGGGAGAGTGCGAGAGCAGTACTTC. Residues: CASRSGTSGRVREQYF.

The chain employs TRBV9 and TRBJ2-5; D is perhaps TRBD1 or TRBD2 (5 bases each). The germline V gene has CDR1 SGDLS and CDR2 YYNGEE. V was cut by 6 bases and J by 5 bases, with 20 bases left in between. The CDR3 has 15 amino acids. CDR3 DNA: TGTGCCAGCAACGCAGAGGGGTGGCGTCCGGAGACCCAGTACTTC. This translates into CASNAEGWRPETQYF.

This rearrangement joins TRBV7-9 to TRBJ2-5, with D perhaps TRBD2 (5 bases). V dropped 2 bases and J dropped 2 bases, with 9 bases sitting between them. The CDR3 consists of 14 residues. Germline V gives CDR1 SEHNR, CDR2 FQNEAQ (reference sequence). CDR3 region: CASSLPAVQETQYF. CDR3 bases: TGTGCCAGCAGCTTACCAGCGGTGCAAGAGACCCAGTACTTC.

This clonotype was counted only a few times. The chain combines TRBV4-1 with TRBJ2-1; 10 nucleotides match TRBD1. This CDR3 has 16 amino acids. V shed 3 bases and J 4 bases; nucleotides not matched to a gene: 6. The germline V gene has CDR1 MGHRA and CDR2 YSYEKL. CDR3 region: CASSHLPGQGYNEQFF. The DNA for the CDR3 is TGCGCCAGCAGCCACCTCCCGGGACAGGGGTACAATGAGCAGTTCTTC.

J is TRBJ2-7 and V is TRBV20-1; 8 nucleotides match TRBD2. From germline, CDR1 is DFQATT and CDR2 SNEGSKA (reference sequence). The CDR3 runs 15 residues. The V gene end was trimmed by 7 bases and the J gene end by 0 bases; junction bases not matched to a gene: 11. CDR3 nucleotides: TGCAGTGGAAAGCCAAGACTAGCGCCCTCCTACGAGCAGTACTTC. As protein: CSGKPRLAPSYEQYF.

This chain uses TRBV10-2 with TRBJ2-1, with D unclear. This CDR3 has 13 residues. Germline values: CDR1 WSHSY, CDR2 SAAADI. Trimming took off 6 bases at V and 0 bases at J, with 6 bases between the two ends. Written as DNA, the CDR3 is TGCGCCAGCAGGTCTGGCTCCTACAATGAGCAGTTCTTC. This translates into CASRSGSYNEQFF.

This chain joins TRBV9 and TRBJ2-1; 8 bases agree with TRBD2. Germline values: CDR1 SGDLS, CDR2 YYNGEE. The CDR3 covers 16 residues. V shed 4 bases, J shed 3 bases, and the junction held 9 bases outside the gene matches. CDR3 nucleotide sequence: TGTGCCAGCAGCCCAAGACCAGCGGGAGTCTACAATGAGCAGTTCTTC. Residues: CASSPRPAGVYNEQFF.

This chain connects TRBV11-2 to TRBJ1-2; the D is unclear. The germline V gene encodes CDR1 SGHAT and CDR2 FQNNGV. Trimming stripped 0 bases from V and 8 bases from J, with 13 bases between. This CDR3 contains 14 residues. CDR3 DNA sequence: TGTGCCAGCAGCTTAGATCGCGGAAGGTGGGGCTACACCTTC. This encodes CASSLDRGRWGYTF.

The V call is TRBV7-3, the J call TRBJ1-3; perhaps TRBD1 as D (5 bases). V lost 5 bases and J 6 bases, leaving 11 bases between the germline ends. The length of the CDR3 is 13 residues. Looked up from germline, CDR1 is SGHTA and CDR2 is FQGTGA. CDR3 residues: CASSPQGTNTIYF. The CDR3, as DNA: TGTGCCAGCAGCCCCCAGGGAACAAACACCATATATTTT.

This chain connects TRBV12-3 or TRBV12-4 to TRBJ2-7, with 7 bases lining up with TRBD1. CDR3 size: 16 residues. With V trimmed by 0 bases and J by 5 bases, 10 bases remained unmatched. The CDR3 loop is CASSLAGVTGYHEQYF. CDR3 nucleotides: TGTGCCAGCAGTTTAGCTGGCGTGACAGGGTACCACGAGCAGTACTTC.

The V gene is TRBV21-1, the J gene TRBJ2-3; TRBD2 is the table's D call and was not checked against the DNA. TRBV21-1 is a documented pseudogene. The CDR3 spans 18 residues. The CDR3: CASSHTGEASGIIDTQYF. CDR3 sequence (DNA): TGTGCCAGCAGCCACACCGGTGAAGCTAGCGGGATAATAGATACGCAGTATTTT.

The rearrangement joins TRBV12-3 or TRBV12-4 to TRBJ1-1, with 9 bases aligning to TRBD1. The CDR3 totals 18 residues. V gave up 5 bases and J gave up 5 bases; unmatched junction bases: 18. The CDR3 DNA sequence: TGTGCCAGCAGTCGTGTGGACAGGGGTATGAGTATGAGGACTGAAGCTTTCTTT. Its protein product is CASSRVDRGMSMRTEAFF.

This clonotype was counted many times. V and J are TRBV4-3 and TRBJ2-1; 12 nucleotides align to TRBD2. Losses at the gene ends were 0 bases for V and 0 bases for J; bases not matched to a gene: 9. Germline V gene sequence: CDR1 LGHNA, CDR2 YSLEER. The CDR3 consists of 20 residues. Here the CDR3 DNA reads TGCGCCAGCAGCCAAGATCCTCTCGGACTAGCGGGAAGCTCCTACAATGAGCAGTTCTTC. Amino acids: CASSQDPLGLAGSSYNEQFF.

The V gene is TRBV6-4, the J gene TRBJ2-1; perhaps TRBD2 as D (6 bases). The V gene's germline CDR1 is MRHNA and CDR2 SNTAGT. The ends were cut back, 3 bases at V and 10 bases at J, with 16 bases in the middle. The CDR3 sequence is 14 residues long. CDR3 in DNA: TGTGCCAGCAGTGATTATTCGGGGGTAGGCGAGCAGTTCTTC. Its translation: CASSDYSGVGEQFF.

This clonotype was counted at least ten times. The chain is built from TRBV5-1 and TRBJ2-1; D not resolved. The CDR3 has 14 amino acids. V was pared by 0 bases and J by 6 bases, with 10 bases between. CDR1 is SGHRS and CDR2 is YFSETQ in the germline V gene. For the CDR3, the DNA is TGCGCCAGCAGCTTGGTCTCTACGGGCAATGAGCAGTTCTTC. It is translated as CASSLVSTGNEQFF.

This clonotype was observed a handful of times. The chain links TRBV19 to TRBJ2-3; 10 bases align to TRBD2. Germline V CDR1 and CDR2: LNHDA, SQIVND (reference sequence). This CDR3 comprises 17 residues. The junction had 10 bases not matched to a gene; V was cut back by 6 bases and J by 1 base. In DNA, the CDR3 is TGTGCCAGTAGAGATTCTAGCGGGAGTCGTCGCACAGATACGCAGTATTTT. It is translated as CASRDSSGSRRTDTQYF.